The clone carrying this T cell receptor beta chain has a count of ten or more. This CDR3 is built from 14 residues. After removal of 0 bases from V and 6 bases from J, the junction contained 4 bases not matched to a gene. The germline CDR1 and CDR2 sequences are GTSNPN and SVGIG (reference sequence). The data were taken from a study of T-cell reconstitution after alpha-beta-depleted transplantation in children. The TCRbeta library incorporated unique molecular identifiers. Each CDR3 protein gets one entry after TCRdb re-called the PCR reads with MiXCR. The sample lists 100,000 to 120,000 distinct CDR3 sequences, 10% occurring once.

The TCR was taken from a human donor who donated a stem cell graft to a child with acute lymphoblastic leukemia. The chain joins TRBV30 to TRBJ2-1; TRBD2 agrees at 8 bases. Sequences were derived from PBMCs from the stem cell graft donor, sampled from the stem cell graft. CDR3: CAWSVRGGFNEQFF. In DNA, the CDR3 is TGTGCCTGGAGTGTACGGGGGGGGTTCAATGAGCAGTTCTTC. Full variable domain (rest looked up from reference TRBV30 and TRBJ2-1): SQTIHQWPATLVQPVGSPLSLECTVEGTSNPNLYWYRQAAGRGLQLLFYSVGIGQISSEVPQNLSASRPQDRQFILSSKKLLLSDSGFYLCAWSVRGGFNEQFFGPGTRLTVL.